The 17 T cell receptor beta chains in this list originate from one sample, sequenced in a study of regulatory T cells in long-lasting Graves disease. Time point indicated: persistent/refractory GD, antithyroid drugs over 5 years with positive TRAb. The TCR library was prepared using RNA isolated from PBMCs. Combining iRepertoire HTBI primers with Arm-PCR of CDR3 regions, the authors built TCR beta libraries. TCRdb used MiXCR to reprocess the multiplex PCR reads, holding one entry per CDR3 protein. The profile shows approximately 350,000 distinct CDR3 sequences, roughly 24% of them singletons. The sample consisted of peripheral blood mononuclear cells (PBMCs), taken when the disease was refractory, from a patient treated with antithyroid drugs. The origin of the receptors is a woman between 40 and 50 years old with Graves disease.

This clonotype showed up just a few times. This sequence joins TRBV7-2 and TRBJ2-7; 7 bases map to TRBD2. Germline CDR1 and CDR2: SGHTA and FQGNSA. Trimming cost V 5 bases and J 0 bases; bases outside gene matches: 4. The CDR3 is 14 amino acids. The CDR3 loop is CASSQGDYSYEQYF. CDR3 sequence (DNA): TGTGCCAGCAGCCAAGGGGACTACTCCTACGAGCAGTACTTC.

The chain couples TRBV27 to TRBJ2-7; 11 bases map to TRBD2. V trimming: 5 bases; J trimming: 7 bases; junction bases outside the gene matches: 10. The CDR3 is 15 amino acids. Germline V gene data show CDR1 as MNHEY and CDR2 as SMNVEV (reference sequence). The CDR3 DNA is TGTGCCAGCAGTACCCTGACTAGCGGGGCCTGGGAGCAGTACTTC. Translation gives CASSTLTSGAWEQYF.

This clonotype was detected a few times. No conserved phenylalanine or tryptophan ends this CDR3, so it is likely a read error. No DNA is shown, since the ends of the CDR3 on it are uncertain; the CDR3 is the one TCRdb lists. The V call is TRBV6-1, the J call TRBJ1-1; the table's D call, TRBD1, was not checked against the DNA. Germline V lookup: CDR1 MNHNS, CDR2 SASEGT. The CDR3 length equals 12 residues, ends included. The CDR3 is CASKVQGDTEAL.

The rearrangement uses TRBV7-9 and TRBJ2-7; weak D call: TRBD1 (6 bases). Germline CDR1 and CDR2: SEHNR and FQNEAQ (reference sequence). There are 14 residues in the CDR3. Trimming left V 1 base short and J 3 bases short, with 10 bases between. CDR3 DNA sequence: TGTGCCAGCAGCTTAGGACAGGCTAACTACGAGCAGTACTTC. Translation: CASSLGQANYEQYF. Full variable domain (missing parts from reference TRBV7-9 and TRBJ2-7): DTGVSQNPRHKITKRGQNVTFRCDPISEHNRLYWYRQTLGQGPEFLTYFQNEAQLEKSRLLSDRFSAERPKGSFSTLEIQRTEQGDSAMYLCASSLGQANYEQYFGPGTRLTVT.

There are many counts of this clonotype. For the CDR3, the DNA is TGTGCCAGCAGCTTAGACCCAGGGGCCTCCTACGAGCAGTACTTC. Translation: CASSLDPGASYEQYF. The rearrangement joins TRBV11-2 to TRBJ2-7, with a tentative D call TRBD1 (6 bases). This CDR3 region has 15 residues. V was cut by 0 bases and J by 0 bases, with 9 bases left in between. Per germline, CDR1 SGHAT and CDR2 FQNNGV.

This clonotype was detected ten times or more. The chain carries TRBV28 and TRBJ2-7; D possibly corresponds to TRBD1 (5 bases). The ends were cut back, 6 bases at V and 4 bases at J, with 16 bases in the middle. Per germline, CDR1 MDHEN and CDR2 SYDVKM. This CDR3 region has 14 residues. CDR3 amino acids: CASSLRVRRYEQYF. The CDR3 DNA follows: TGTGCCAGCAGCCTCAGGGTAAGGAGATACGAGCAGTACTTC.

In this sample, this clonotype turned up a few times. V is TRBV19 and J is TRBJ2-2; 7 nucleotides match TRBD2. This CDR3 is 15 amino acids long. Germline V gene lookup returns CDR1 LNHDA and CDR2 SQIVND (reference sequence). J gave up 4 bases and V 6 bases, and 8 bases lay outside the gene matches. This CDR3 reads CASRLAGATTGELFF. In DNA form, the CDR3 reads TGTGCCAGTAGATTGGCGGGAGCTACCACCGGGGAGCTGTTTTTT. Together with reference TRBV19 and TRBJ2-2, the CDR3 gives the full variable domain: DGGITQSPKYLFRKEGQNVTLSCEQNLNHDAMYWYRQDPGQGLRLIYYSQIVNDFQKGDIAEGYSVSREKKESFPLTVTSAQKNPTAFYLCASRLAGATTGELFFGEGSRLTVL.

To note about this clonotype: This CDR3 is missing its conserved last phenylalanine or tryptophan, likely due to a read error. V and J are TRBV6-1 and TRBJ1-3, with 7 bases aligning to TRBD1. The CDR3 loop spans 15 amino acids. The germline V gene has CDR1 MNHNS and CDR2 SASEGT. V dropped 5 bases and J dropped 2; count of bases not matched to a gene: 6. The DNA for the CDR3 is TGTGCCAGCAGTCTCGACAGGGAGCCTGGAAACACCATATATCTT. This codes for CASSLDREPGNTIYL.

This clonotype turned up a few times. The chain is built from TRBV6-1 and TRBJ2-5; D is possibly TRBD2 (7 bases). In germline, CDR1 is MNHNS, CDR2 SASEGT. Trimming pared 5 bases from V and 2 bases from J, leaving 21 bases between. The CDR3 is 17 residues long. CDR3 bases: TGTGCCAGCAGTCGAGCGGGACAAACACCACTACAAGAGACCCAGTACTTC. Its translation: CASSRAGQTPLQETQYF.

This clonotype has a count of ten or more. In DNA form, the CDR3 reads TGTGCCAGCAGTTACTCTCGGACAGGGAGAATCCGTAGCAATCAGCCCCAGCATTTT. Translating gives CASSYSRTGRIRSNQPQHF. The chain links TRBV6-5 to TRBJ1-5, with TRBD1 matching over 8 bases. The CDR3 is 19 amino acids. V was clipped by 0 bases and J by 0 bases; unmatched bases: 10. The germline gives CDR1 MNHEY, CDR2 SVGAGI.

About this clonotype itself: A much larger clone differs from this one at a single base, so this may be a read error. The V gene is TRBV10-3, the J gene TRBJ1-5; 7 bases match TRBD1. The germline V gene encodes CDR1 ENHRY and CDR2 SYGVKD. This CDR3 is 15 amino acids long. The CDR3 sequence is CASSYSQGSNRPQHF. The CDR3 DNA reads TGTGCCAGCAGTTACTCACAGGGGAGCAATCGGCCCCAGCATTTT.

This clonotype was counted at least ten times. The V and J genes are TRBV28 and TRBJ1-2; D gene uncertain. Germline V gives CDR1 MDHEN, CDR2 SYDVKM. Trimming took off 3 bases at V and 3 bases at J, with 20 bases between the two ends. This CDR3 region has 17 residues. DNA of the CDR3: TGTGCCAGCAGTTTGTTGCGGGGTGCCCTAAAGGACTATGGCTACACCTTC. Amino acids: CASSLLRGALKDYGYTF.

This clonotype was seen a few times. The J gene is TRBJ2-7, the V gene TRBV6-1, with D maybe TRBD1 (6 bases). The V end was cut by 6 bases, the J end by 2 bases, with 11 bases between. The CDR3 runs to 13 residues. Germline-derived CDR1 and CDR2 are MNHNS and SASEGT. The DNA of the CDR3 is TGTGCCAGCAGGAGGGACATGACCTACGAGCAGTACTTC. Translated, it gives CASRRDMTYEQYF.

This clonotype appeared a few times. The rearrangement uses TRBV12-3 or TRBV12-4 and TRBJ2-7, with D possibly being TRBD2 (6 bases). V was trimmed by 2 bases and J by 1 base, leaving 15 bases between them. The CDR3 contains 16 residues. CDR3 loop: CASSLLPTSGSYEQYF. The CDR3 DNA is TGTGCCAGCAGTTTACTCCCGACTAGTGGGTCCTACGAGCAGTACTTC.

This clonotype was counted many times. The chain links TRBV7-3 to TRBJ2-5, with TRBD2 matching over 12 bases. Trimming at V came to 5 bases and at J to 4 bases, leaving 5 bases not matched to a gene. Germline V gene sequence: CDR1 SGHTA, CDR2 FQGTGA. The CDR3 consists of 15 residues. The CDR3 spells CASSHWGLAGETQYF. In DNA, the CDR3 is TGTGCCAGCAGCCATTGGGGACTAGCGGGAGAGACCCAGTACTTC.

This clonotype was seen at least ten times. J is TRBJ2-7 and V is TRBV2; 12 bases align to TRBD2. Germline loops: CDR1 SNHLY, CDR2 FYNNEI. The CDR3 runs to 15 residues. The V segment lost 7 bases and the J segment 2 bases; nucleotides outside the gene matches: 6. The CDR3 sequence is CASNPLAGGPYEQYF. CDR3 sequence (DNA): TGTGCCAGCAATCCCCTAGCGGGAGGGCCCTACGAGCAGTACTTC.

This clonotype was seen many times. The V gene is TRBV28, the J gene TRBJ1-2; D gene uncertain. The CDR3 covers 13 residues. Germline assignment: CDR1 MDHEN and CDR2 SYDVKM. The ends were cut back, 7 bases at V and 8 bases at J, with 17 bases in the middle. For the CDR3, the DNA is TGTGCCAGCACCCATGGTGTAGGTGACGGCTACACCTTC. Translating gives CASTHGVGDGYTF.